One sample yielded the 8 T cell receptor beta chains listed below, sequenced in a study of vaccination effects on CD4 cells after COVID-19. The assay was immunoSEQ multiplex PCR, and TCRdb's table has in-frame clones only and misses some. The sample yields nearly 30,000 clones, 74% seen once. These receptors lack a known antigen. Before sequencing took place, the ViraFEST assay used viral peptide pools to expand antigen-specific CD4+ T cells. Once cultured for roughly 10 days, the cells underwent separation to obtain CD4+ T cells. Of the BNT162b2 and mRNA-1273 vaccines, participants received two doses of one or the other. Here the sequenced sample was CD4+ T cells from PBMCs cultured with HCoV-OC43 spike peptides, taken after COVID-19 vaccination. Subset indicated: HCoV-OC43 spike overlapping peptide pool stimulation. All receptors derive from a human donor who received a COVID-19 vaccine.

The CDR3 DNA sequence: TGTGCCAGCAGTCTTACTAGCATCCCCGGGGAGCTGTTTTTT. Residues: CASSLTSIPGELFF. The rearrangement uses TRBV2 and TRBJ2-2; the D gene is possibly TRBD2 (6 bases). Germline V gene data show CDR1 as SNHLY and CDR2 as FYNNEI. The CDR3 sequence is 14 residues long. V was clipped by 5 bases and J by 6 bases, with 13 bases between them.

This clone counts as medium-sized. The chain links TRBV6-6 to TRBJ2-2; D is unresolved. Trimming took 7 bases from V and 3 from J, leaving 9 bases between them. This CDR3 contains 13 residues. Germline CDR1 is MNHNY and CDR2 is SVGAGI (reference sequence). CDR3 sequence reads: CASNGKYTGELFF. CDR3 nucleotides: TGTGCCAGCAATGGGAAATACACCGGGGAGCTGTTTTTT.

The chain has TRBV27 and TRBJ2-1, with 9 positions matching TRBD2. Unmatched junction bases numbered 7, after V lost 3 bases and J lost 4 bases. The CDR3 consists of 16 residues. Per the germline V gene, CDR1 is MNHEY and CDR2 is SMNVEV (reference sequence). The chain's CDR3 is CASSFRLAAIYNEQFF. CDR3 coding DNA: TGTGCCAGCAGTTTTCGACTAGCGGCGATTTACAATGAGCAGTTCTTC.

The chain has TRBV6-6 and TRBJ1-5; 7 positions agree with TRBD1. With V trimmed by 6 bases and J by 5 bases, 10 bases remained unmatched. The CDR3 totals 15 residues. Germline loops: CDR1 MNHNY, CDR2 SVGAGI (reference sequence). CDR3 sequence reads: CASRDTGVGDQPQHF. The CDR3 bases are TGTGCCAGCAGAGATACAGGGGTAGGGGATCAGCCCCAGCATTTT.

The chain links TRBV7-2 to TRBJ2-7; D not certain. Trimming removed 3 bases at V and 6 bases at J, with 9 bases between. Germline CDR1 and CDR2: SGHTA and FQGNSA. The CDR3 consists of 12 residues. In nucleotides, the CDR3 is TGTGCCAGCAGCTTCCAAAGAAGCGAGCAGTACTTC. Its translation: CASSFQRSEQYF.

V is TRBV6-5 and J is TRBJ1-4; D is undetermined. V lost 5 bases, J lost 10 bases, and 20 bases lay in between. Germline loops: CDR1 MNHEY, CDR2 SVGAGI. The CDR3 is made up of 15 amino acids. The CDR3 nucleotides read TGTGCCAGCAGTCCCTGGACCTCGATGAGTGGAAAACTGTTTTTT. Amino acids: CASSPWTSMSGKLFF.

This rearrangement joins TRBV10-3 to TRBJ1-4; perhaps TRBD1 as D (5 bases). This CDR3 is built from 15 residues. The germline V gene encodes CDR1 ENHRY and CDR2 SYGVKD. Trimming stripped 5 bases from V and 5 bases from J, with 15 bases between. CDR3 DNA sequence: TGTGCCATCAGTCAGCCCGGGACCGAGAATGAAAAACTGTTTTTT. It is translated as CAISQPGTENEKLFF.

V usage is TRBV6-4 and J usage is TRBJ1-2, with D possibly TRBD1 on 6 matching bases. The CDR3 has 16 amino acids. Trimming took off 5 bases at V and 6 bases at J, with 22 bases between the two ends. Germline CDR1 is MRHNA and CDR2 is SNTAGT. CDR3 sequence: CASSQEIVAGANGYTF. Written as DNA, the CDR3 is TGTGCCAGCAGTCAAGAAATTGTGGCAGGGGCTAATGGCTACACCTTC.